These T cell receptor beta chains were read from a single sample in a study of blood T cell repertoires in COVID-19. The protocol was immunoSEQ multiplex PCR, while the TCRdb copy is restricted to in-frame clones and leaves out a portion. The table lists approximately 69,000 clones, more than 80% of them singletons, with 10% to 15% in the top ten. The specimen sequenced was peripheral blood. The receptors come from a man aged 50-60 years with COVID-19, enrolled during active disease. Each CDR3 is given without its conserved first and last residue. Each record gives: J gene, V gene, clone size, CDR3 protein. Clone size is not always given. Where it is, it says once, few, many or a class for expanded clones.

>TRBJ2-3|TRBV5-1|few
ASSLARVIDTQY
>TRBJ1-1|TRBV9|.
ASSVAGAVGTEAF
>TRBJ1-4|TRBV5-1|.
ASSLSSGGREKLF
>TRBJ2-7|TRBV11-3|.
ASSLDGSGEQY
>TRBJ2-1|TRBV9|.
ASSVETGGGEQF
>TRBJ2-2|TRBV6-5|.
ASSPKTGSTGELF
>TRBJ1-5|TRBV2|few
ASSATDPSNQPQH
>TRBJ1-3|TRBV6-5|.
ASRSGQTSGNTIY
>TRBJ1-6|TRBV11-2|.
ASSSAGTGNSPLH
>TRBJ1-1|TRBV11-2|.
ASSLVGQGAFEAF
>TRBJ1-4|TRBV6-6|.
ASSPSGAGGEKLF
>TRBJ2-7|TRBV7-2|.
ASSAGPSSYEQY
>TRBJ1-5|TRBV6-5|.
ASSPGTLGNQPQH
>TRBJ1-2|TRBV11-2|once
ASSSIKTGGADYGYT
>TRBJ2-3|TRBV3-1/TRBV3-2|.
ASSQGANTQY
>TRBJ2-7|TRBV7-9|.
ASSARSLTGSYEQY
>TRBJ1-5|TRBV7-2|.
ASSLGAPGNNQPQH
>TRBJ2-7|TRBV6-4|.
ASNIIVAGAHEQY
>TRBJ2-2|TRBV12-3/TRBV12-4|once
ASTPLEGGELF
>TRBJ2-1|TRBV3-1/TRBV3-2|.
ASSQGGGQSYNEQF
>TRBJ1-2|TRBV2|.
ASRGGLYGYT
>TRBJ2-2|TRBV25-1|.
ASSQITGELF
>TRBJ1-1|TRBV29-1|.
SVDGGGGTNTEAF
>TRBJ2-3|TRBV7-9|many
ASSRDRRPTDTQY
>TRBJ1-5|TRBV7-9|.
ASSLRGAGNQPQH
>TRBJ1-5|TRBV30|few
AWSDALGRRNQPQH
>TRBJ2-5|TRBV11-2|.
ASSFGRYQETQY
>TRBJ2-3|TRBV4-3|.
ASSHATSTDTQY
>TRBJ2-7|TRBV7-9|.
ASSLWTRQTLYEQY
>TRBJ2-5|TRBV4-1|.
ASSQGTYRETQY
>TRBJ2-5|TRBV3-1/TRBV3-2|.
ASSRQRGAVTQY
>TRBJ2-1|TRBV5-1|once
ASSIQGLEQF
>TRBJ1-2|TRBV30|few
AWSVSLLNYGYT
>TRBJ2-7|TRBV3-1/TRBV3-2|.
ASSQGQRSLGEQY
>TRBJ2-5|TRBV7-3|.
ASSLGGLTGETQY
>TRBJ1-4|TRBV7-9|.
ASSHPIDTPGGKLF
>TRBJ2-5|TRBV13|.
ASSLAGGPETQY
>TRBJ2-1|TRBV5-1|.
ASSSREDSLYNEQF
>TRBJ1-4|TRBV13|.
ASSGALNEKLF
>TRBJ1-1|TRBV27|.
ASSLWAGAEAF
>TRBJ1-1|TRBV18|.
ASSPRRQGGELVNTEAF
>TRBJ2-7|TRBV2|.
ASSEGTSDWQY
>TRBJ2-3|TRBV6-5|.
ASRDSPTDTQY
>TRBJ1-1|TRBV7-2|.
ASSWTGGNMNTEAF
>TRBJ2-7|TRBV2|.
ASSVGGAAYEQY
>TRBJ2-7|TRBV13|.
ASRPRDFGYEQY
>TRBJ1-3|TRBV6-1|.
ASSDAGGRNTIY
>TRBJ2-1|TRBV29-1|few
SVEGGLAGREQF
>TRBJ2-3|TRBV4-1|.
ASSRELAGATRTDTQY
>TRBJ1-2|TRBV19|.
ASSTLQGVNGYT
>TRBJ2-2|TRBV4-2|once
ASSQEGGGGTGELF
>TRBJ2-3|TRBV7-9|.
ASSLASGVTTDTQY
>TRBJ1-1|TRBV6-5|.
ASKIRQGKNTEAF
>TRBJ2-7|TRBV5-1|.
ASSSSGTPGGEQY
>TRBJ1-3|TRBV7-8|few
ASSLGDRGNTIY
>TRBJ2-3|TRBV30|.
AWSVLRDTQY
>TRBJ2-7|TRBV4-1|.
ASSRRVTSGGSSYEQY